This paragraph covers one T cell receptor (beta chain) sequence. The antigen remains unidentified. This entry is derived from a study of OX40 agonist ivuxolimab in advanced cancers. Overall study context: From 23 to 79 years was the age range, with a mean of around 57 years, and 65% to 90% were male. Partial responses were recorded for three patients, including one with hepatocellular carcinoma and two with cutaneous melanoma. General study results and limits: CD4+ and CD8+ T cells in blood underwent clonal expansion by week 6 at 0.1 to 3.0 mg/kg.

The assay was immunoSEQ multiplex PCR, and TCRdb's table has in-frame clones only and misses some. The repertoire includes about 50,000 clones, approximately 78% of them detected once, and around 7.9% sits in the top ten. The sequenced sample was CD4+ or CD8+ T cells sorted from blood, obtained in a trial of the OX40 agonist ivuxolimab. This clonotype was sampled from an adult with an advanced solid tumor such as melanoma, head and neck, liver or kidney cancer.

CDR3: CATMGNTGGGTEAFF. The CDR3 DNA is TGTGCCACCATGGGCAATACAGGGGGAGGCACTGAAGCTTTCTTT. This rearrangement joins TRBV10-3 to TRBJ1-1; 8 nucleotides line up with TRBD1. V dropped 10 bases and J dropped 4; count of bases not matched to a gene: 14. Per germline, CDR1 ENHRY and CDR2 SYGVKD. The CDR3 runs 15 residues.